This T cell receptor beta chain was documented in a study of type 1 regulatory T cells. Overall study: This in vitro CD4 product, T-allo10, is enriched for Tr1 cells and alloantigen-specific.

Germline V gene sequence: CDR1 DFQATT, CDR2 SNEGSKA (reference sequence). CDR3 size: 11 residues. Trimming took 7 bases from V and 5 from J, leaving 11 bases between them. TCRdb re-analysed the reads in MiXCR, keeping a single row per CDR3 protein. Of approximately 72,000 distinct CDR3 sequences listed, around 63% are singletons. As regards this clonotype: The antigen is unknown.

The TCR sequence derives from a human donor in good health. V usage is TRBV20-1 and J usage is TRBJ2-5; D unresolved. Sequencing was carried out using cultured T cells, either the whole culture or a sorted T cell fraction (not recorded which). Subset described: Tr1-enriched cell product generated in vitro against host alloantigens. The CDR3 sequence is CSVVPTETQYF. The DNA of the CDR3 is TGCAGTGTCGTGCCGACCGAGACCCAGTACTTC.